A selection of T cell receptor beta chains follows, all from one sample in a study of T cell responses to AZD1222 COVID-19 vaccine. Measured with immunoSEQ multiplex PCR; TCRdb has only the in-frame clones, and not every one. Of 150,000 or so clones in the sample, approximately 94% were seen once. The sequencing used peripheral blood, collected on day 0 of AZD1222 vaccination. All receptors come from an adult in good health. Each CDR3 is given with its conserved first and last residue.

>TRBV3-1/TRBV3-2|TRBJ2-7
CASSPYPGQGAGEQYF
>TRBV24-1|TRBJ2-3
CATTASGRTDTQYF
>TRBV27|TRBJ1-1
CASSFRVAKIAEAFF
>TRBV6-6|TRBJ1-1
CASSSVHRGNTEAFF
>TRBV30|TRBJ1-1
CACSGGRTEAFF
>TRBV2|TRBJ2-1
CASSSLIGGNEQFF
>TRBV30|TRBJ2-6
CAGAPANVLTF
>TRBV2|TRBJ2-3
CASRLDPSHDTQYF
>TRBV15|TRBJ1-2
CATSRVRGEVYGYTF
>TRBV5-4|TRBJ1-6
CASSEPGTGNNSPLHF
>TRBV28|TRBJ1-2
CASSFTTTYYGYTF
>TRBV7-9|TRBJ1-2
CASSWGDDGYTF